This T cell receptor beta chain was recovered during a study of T cell repertoires in cytomegalovirus infection. At the level of the study: Indications of both CMV infection and matching HLA type were provided by public TCR beta signatures.

The CDR3 contains 11 residues. CDR1 is LGHNA and CDR2 is YSLEER in the germline V gene. TCRdb redid the calling of the reads with MiXCR, one entry per CDR3 protein. The table records roughly 640,000 distinct CDR3 sequences, roughly 24% of them present only once. A word on this clonotype: One junction end disagrees with the germline gene, perhaps due to a read error.

The receptor was isolated from a human donor in good health (CMV status not recorded). Some clones in this sample may be carry-over from other donors' samples. Sequencing was done on a sample of CD8+ T cells from PBMCs. The chain joins TRBV4-3 to TRBJ2-1; no firm D call. This chain's CDR3 is CTSSQGTEQFF. The CDR3 DNA is TGCACCAGCAGCCAAGGAACTGAGCAGTTCTTC.